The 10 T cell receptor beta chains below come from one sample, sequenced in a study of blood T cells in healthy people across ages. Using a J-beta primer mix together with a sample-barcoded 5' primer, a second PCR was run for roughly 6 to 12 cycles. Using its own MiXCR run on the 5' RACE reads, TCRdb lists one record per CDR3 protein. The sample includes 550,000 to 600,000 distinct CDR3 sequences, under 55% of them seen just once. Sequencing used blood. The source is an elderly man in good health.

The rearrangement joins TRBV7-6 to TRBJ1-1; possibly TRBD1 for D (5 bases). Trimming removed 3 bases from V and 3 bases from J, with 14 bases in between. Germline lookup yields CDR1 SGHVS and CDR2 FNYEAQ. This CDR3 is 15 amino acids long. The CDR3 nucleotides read TGTGCCAGCAGCTTCCGAATGGGGGTGGACACTGAAGCTTTCTTT. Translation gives CASSFRMGVDTEAFF. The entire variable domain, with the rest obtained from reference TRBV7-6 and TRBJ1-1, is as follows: GAGVSQSPRYKVTKRGQDVALRCDPISGHVSLYWYRQALGQGPEFLTYFNYEAQQDKSGLPNDRFSAERPEGSISTLTIQRTEQRDSAMYRCASSFRMGVDTEAFFGQGTRLTVV.

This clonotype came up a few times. CDR3 protein: CASRRVGSSGDNEQFF. The CDR3 nucleotides are TGTGCCAGCAGGAGAGTGGGATCTAGCGGTGACAATGAGCAGTTCTTC. This sequence joins TRBV7-2 and TRBJ2-1; 7 nucleotides line up with TRBD2. Germline V CDR1 and CDR2: SGHTA, FQGNSA. The V and J ends lost 6 bases and 5 bases, in that order; junction bases with no gene match: 13. The CDR3 runs to 16 residues.

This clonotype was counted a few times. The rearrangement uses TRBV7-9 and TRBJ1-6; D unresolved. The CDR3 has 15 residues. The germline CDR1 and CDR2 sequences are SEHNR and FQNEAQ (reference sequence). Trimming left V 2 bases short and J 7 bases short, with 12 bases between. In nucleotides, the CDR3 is TGTGCCAGCAGCTTACTCGGAAGCCCGAATTCACCCCTCCACTTT. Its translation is CASSLLGSPNSPLHF.

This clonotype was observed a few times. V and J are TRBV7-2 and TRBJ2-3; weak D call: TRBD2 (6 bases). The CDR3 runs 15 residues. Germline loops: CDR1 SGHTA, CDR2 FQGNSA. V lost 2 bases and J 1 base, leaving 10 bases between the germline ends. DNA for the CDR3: TGTGCCAGCAGCTTAAGCGGGTTGGGCACAGATACGCAGTATTTT. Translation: CASSLSGLGTDTQYF.

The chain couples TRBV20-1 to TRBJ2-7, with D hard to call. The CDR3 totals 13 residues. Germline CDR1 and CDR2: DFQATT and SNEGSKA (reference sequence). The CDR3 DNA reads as TGCAGCTTCGGCGGAACTGTTTCCTACGAGCAGTACTTC. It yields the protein CSFGGTVSYEQYF.

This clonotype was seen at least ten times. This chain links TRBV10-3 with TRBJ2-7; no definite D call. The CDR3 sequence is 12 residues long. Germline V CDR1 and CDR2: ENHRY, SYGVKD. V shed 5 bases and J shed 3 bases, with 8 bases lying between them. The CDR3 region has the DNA TGTGCCATCAGTCCGACATACTACGAGCAGTACTTC. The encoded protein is CAISPTYYEQYF.

The CDR3 DNA follows: TGTGCCAGCAGCTCACAACAGGTAACGAACACTGAAGCTTTCTTT. This sequence encodes CASSSQQVTNTEAFF. This sequence joins TRBV7-9 and TRBJ1-1, with TRBD1 as a possible D gene (5 bases). Germline V lookup: CDR1 SEHNR, CDR2 FQNEAQ (reference sequence). This CDR3 spans 15 amino acids. V was shortened by 4 bases and J by 1 base, with 13 bases between the two germline ends.

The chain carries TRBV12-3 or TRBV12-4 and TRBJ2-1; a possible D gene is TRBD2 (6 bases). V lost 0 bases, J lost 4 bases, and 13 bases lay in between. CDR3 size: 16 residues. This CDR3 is CASSLAASRGYNEQFF. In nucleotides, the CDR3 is TGTGCCAGCAGTTTAGCTGCCTCCCGGGGGTACAATGAGCAGTTCTTC.

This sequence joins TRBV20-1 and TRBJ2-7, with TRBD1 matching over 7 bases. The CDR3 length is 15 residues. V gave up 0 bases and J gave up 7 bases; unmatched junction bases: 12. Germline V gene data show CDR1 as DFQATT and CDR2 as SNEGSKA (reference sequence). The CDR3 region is CSARDGTGDTEEQYF. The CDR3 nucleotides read TGCAGTGCTAGAGATGGCACAGGGGATACGGAGGAGCAGTACTTC.

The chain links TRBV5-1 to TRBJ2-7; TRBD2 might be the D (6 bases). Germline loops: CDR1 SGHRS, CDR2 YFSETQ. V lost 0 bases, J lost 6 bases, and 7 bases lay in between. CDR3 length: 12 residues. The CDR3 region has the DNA TGCGCCAGCAGCTTGGAAGCGGGCGAGCAGTACTTC. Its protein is CASSLEAGEQYF.